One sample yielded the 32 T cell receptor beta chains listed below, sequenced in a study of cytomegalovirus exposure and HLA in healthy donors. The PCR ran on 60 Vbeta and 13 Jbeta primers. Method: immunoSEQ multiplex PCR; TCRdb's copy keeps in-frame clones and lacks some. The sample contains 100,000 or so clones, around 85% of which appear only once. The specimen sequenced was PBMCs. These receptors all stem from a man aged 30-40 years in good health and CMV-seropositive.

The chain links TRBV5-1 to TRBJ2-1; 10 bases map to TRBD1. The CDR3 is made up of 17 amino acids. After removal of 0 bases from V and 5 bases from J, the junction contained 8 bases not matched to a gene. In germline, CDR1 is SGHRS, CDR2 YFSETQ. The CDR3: CASSLEVRDRGNNEQFF. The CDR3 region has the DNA TGCGCCAGCAGCTTGGAGGTTCGGGACAGGGGTAACAATGAGCAGTTCTTC.

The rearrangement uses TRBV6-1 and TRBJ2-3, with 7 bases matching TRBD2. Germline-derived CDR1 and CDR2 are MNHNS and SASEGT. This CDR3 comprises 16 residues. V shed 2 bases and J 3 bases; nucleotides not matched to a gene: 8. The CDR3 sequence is CASSEWRSGVTDTQYF. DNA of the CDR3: TGTGCCAGCAGTGAATGGAGGAGCGGGGTTACAGATACGCAGTATTTT.

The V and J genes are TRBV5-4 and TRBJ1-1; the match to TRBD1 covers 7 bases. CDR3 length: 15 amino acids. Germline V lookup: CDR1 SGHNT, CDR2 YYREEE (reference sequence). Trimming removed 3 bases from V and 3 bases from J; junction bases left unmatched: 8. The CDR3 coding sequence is TGTGCCAGCAGCTCCAGGGGGGTTGAGGACACTGAAGCTTTCTTT. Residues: CASSSRGVEDTEAFF.

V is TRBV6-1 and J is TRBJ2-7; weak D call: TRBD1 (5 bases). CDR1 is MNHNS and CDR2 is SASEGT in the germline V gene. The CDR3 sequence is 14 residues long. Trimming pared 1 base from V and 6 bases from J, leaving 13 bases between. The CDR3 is CASSEDRGWREQYF. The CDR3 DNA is TGTGCCAGCAGTGAAGATAGGGGTTGGCGCGAGCAGTACTTC.

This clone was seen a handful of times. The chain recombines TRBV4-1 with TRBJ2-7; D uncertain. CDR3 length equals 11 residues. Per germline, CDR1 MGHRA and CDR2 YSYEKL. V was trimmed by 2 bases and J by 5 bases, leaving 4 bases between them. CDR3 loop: CASSQRDEQYF. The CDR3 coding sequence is TGCGCCAGCAGCCAACGAGACGAGCAGTACTTC.

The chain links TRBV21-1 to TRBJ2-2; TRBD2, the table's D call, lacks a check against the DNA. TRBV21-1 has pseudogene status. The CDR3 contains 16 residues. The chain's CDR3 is CASSKVSGGGTGELFF. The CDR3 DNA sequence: TGTGCCAGCAGCAAGGTCAGCGGGGGGGGCACCGGGGAGCTGTTTTTT.

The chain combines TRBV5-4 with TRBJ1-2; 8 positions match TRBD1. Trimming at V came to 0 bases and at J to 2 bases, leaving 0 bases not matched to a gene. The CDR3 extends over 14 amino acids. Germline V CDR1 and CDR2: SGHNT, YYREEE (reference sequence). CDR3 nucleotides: TGTGCCAGCAGCTTGGGGACAGGGAACTATGGCTACACCTTC. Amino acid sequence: CASSLGTGNYGYTF.

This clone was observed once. The CDR3 spells CASSLVGADEQYF. As DNA, the CDR3 is TGTGCCAGCAGCTTGGTGGGGGCCGACGAGCAGTACTTC. V and J are TRBV5-6 and TRBJ2-7; TRBD1 is a possible D gene (6 bases). CDR1 is SGHDT, CDR2 YYEEEE, per germline. V shed 0 bases and J shed 5 bases, with 9 bases lying between them. This CDR3 has 13 amino acids.

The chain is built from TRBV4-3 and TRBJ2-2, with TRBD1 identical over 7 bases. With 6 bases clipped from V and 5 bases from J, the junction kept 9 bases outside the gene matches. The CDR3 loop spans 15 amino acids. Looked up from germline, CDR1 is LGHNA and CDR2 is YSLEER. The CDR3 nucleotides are TGCGCCAGCAGGCCGGACAGGTCCTGGACCGGGGAGCTGTTTTTT. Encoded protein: CASRPDRSWTGELFF.

The CDR3 is CASSSIRSHYEQYF. In DNA, the CDR3 is TGTGCCAGCAGCTCGATTAGGAGCCACTACGAGCAGTACTTC. The chain employs TRBV11-2 and TRBJ2-7; D remains unclear. The CDR3 covers 14 residues. The germline V and J ends were trimmed by 4 bases and 3 bases, with 13 bases remaining between them. CDR1 and CDR2 from the germline V gene are SGHAT and FQNNGV.

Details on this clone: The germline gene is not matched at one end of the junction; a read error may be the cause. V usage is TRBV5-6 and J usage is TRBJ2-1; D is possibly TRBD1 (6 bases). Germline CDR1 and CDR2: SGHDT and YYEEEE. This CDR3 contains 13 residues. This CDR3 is CASTYQGSDERFF. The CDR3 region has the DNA TGTGCCAGCACTTATCAGGGGAGCGATGAGCGGTTCTTC.

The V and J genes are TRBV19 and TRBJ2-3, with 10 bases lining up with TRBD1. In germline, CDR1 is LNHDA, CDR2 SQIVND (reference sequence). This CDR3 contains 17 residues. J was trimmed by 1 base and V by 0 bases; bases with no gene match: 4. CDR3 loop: CASSIDGTGVGTDTQYF. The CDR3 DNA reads TGTGCCAGTAGTATAGATGGGACAGGGGTGGGCACAGATACGCAGTATTTT.

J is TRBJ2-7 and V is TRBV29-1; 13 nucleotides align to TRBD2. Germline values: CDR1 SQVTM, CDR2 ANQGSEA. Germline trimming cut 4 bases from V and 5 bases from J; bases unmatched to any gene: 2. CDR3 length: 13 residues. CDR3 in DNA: TGCAGCGTTGCACTAGCGGGGGGGGACGAGCAGTACTTC. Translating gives CSVALAGGDEQYF.

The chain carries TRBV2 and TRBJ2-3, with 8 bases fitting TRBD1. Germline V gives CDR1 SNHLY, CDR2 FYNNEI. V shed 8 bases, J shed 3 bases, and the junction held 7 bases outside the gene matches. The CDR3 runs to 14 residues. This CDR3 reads CASVRQGTTDTQYF. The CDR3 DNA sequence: TGTGCCAGCGTTAGACAGGGGACAACAGATACGCAGTATTTT.

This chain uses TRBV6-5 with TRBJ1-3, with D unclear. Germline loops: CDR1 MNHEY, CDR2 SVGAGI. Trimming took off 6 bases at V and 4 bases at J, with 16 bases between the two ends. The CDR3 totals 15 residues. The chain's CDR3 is CASSPIVTLGNTIYF. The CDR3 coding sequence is TGTGCCAGCAGCCCCATTGTTACCCTAGGAAACACCATATATTTT.

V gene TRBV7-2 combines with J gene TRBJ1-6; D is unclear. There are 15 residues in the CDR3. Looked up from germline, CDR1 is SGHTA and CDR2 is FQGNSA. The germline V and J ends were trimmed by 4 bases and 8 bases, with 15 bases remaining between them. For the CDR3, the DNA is TGTGCCAGCAGCTGGGTGGGTGCGAGGGATTCACCCCTCCACTTT. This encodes CASSWVGARDSPLHF.

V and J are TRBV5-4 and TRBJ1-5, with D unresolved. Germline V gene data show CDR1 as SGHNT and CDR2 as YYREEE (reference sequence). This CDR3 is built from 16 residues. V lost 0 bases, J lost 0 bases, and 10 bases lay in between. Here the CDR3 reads CASSLGGGVSNQPQHF. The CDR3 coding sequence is TGTGCCAGCAGCTTGGGTGGAGGAGTTAGCAATCAGCCCCAGCATTTT.

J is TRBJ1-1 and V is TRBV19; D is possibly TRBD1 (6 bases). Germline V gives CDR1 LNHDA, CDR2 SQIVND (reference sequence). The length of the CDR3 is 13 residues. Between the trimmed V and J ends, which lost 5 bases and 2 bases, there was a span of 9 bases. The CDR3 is CASSSQGNTEAFF. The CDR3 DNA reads TGTGCCAGTAGTTCACAGGGTAACACTGAAGCTTTCTTT.

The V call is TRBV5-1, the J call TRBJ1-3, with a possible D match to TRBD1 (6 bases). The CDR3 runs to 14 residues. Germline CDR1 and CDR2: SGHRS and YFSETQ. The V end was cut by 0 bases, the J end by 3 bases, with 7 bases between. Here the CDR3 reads CASSLAQGGNTIYF. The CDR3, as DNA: TGCGCCAGCAGCTTGGCACAGGGTGGAAACACCATATATTTT.

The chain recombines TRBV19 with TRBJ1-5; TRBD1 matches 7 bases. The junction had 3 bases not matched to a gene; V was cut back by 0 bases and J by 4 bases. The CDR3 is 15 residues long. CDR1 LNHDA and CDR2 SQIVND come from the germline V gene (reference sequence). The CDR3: CASSIETGWNQPQHF. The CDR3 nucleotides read TGTGCCAGTAGTATAGAGACAGGGTGGAATCAGCCCCAGCATTTT. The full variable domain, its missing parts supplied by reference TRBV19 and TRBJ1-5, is DGGITQSPKYLFRKEGQNVTLSCEQNLNHDAMYWYRQDPGQGLRLIYYSQIVNDFQKGDIAEGYSVSREKKESFPLTVTSAQKNPTAFYLCASSIETGWNQPQHFGDGTRLSIL.

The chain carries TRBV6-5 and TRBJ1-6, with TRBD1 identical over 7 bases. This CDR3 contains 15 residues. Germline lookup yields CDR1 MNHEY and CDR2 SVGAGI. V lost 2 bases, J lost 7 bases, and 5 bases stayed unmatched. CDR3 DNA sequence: TGTGCCAGCAGTTACACCCGGGACAGAAATTCACCCCTCCACTTT. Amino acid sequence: CASSYTRDRNSPLHF.

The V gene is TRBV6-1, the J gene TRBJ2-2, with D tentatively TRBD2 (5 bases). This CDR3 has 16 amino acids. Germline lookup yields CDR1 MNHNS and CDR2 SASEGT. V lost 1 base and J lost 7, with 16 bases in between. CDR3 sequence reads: CASSEEAGMPGGELFF. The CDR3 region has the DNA TGTGCCAGCAGTGAAGAGGCCGGGATGCCGGGCGGGGAGCTGTTTTTT.

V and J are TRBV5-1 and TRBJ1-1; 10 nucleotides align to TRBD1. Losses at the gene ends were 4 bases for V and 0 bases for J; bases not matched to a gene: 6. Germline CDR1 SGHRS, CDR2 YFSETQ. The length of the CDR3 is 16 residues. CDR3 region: CASSPGQGWMNTEAFF. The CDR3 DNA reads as TGCGCCAGCAGCCCGGGACAGGGGTGGATGAACACTGAAGCTTTCTTT.

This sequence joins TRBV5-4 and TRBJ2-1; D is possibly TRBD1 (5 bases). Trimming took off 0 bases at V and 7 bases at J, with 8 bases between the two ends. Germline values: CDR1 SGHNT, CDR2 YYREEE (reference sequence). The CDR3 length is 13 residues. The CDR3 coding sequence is TGTGCCAGCAGCTTGGATCAGGGTAATGAGCAGTTCTTC. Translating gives CASSLDQGNEQFF.

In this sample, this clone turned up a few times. For the CDR3, the DNA is TGCAGCGTTGAAGCCTTCACTAGCTCGGAGACCCAGTACTTC. Its protein is CSVEAFTSSETQYF. The V and J genes are TRBV29-1 and TRBJ2-5; D perhaps matches TRBD2 (6 bases). Germline V lookup: CDR1 SQVTM, CDR2 ANQGSEA. The CDR3 is made up of 14 amino acids. Trimming removed 1 base from V and 5 bases from J, with 14 bases in between.

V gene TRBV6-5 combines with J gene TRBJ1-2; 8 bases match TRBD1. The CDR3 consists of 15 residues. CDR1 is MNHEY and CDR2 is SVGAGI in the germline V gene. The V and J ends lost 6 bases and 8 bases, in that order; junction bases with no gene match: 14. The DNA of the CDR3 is TGTGCCAGCAGGTCCTACCCCGGGACAGGAGGCGGCTACACCTTC. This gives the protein CASRSYPGTGGGYTF.

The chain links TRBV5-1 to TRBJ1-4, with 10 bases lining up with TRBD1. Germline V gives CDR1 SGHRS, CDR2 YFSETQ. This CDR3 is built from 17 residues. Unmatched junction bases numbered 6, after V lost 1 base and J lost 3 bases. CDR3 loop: CASSLWGQGNANEKLFF. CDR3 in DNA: TGCGCCAGCAGCTTGTGGGGACAGGGGAACGCTAATGAAAAACTGTTTTTT.

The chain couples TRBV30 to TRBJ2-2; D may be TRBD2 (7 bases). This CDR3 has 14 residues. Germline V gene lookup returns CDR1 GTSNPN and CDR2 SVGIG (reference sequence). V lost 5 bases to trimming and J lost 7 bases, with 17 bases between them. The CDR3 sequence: CAWVGAGAFGELFF. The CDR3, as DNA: TGTGCCTGGGTCGGGGCGGGGGCGTTCGGGGAGCTGTTTTTT.

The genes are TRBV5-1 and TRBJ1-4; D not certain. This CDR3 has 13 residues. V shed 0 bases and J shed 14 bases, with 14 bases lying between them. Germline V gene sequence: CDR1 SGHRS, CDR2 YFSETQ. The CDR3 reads CASSLASADGLFF. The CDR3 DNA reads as TGCGCCAGCAGCTTGGCCTCCGCCGACGGGCTGTTTTTT.

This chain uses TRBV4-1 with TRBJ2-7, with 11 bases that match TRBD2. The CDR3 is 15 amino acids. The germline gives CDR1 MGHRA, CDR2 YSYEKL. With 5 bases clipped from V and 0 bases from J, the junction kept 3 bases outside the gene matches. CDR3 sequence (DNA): TGCGCCAGCAGCGCTAGCGGGGGGAGCTCCTACGAGCAGTACTTC. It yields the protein CASSASGGSSYEQYF.

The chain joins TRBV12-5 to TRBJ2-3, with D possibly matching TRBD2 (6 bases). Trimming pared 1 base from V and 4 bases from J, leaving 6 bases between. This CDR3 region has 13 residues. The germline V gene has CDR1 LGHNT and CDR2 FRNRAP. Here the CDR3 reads CASGLGLADTQYF. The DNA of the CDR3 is TGTGCTAGTGGTTTGGGACTAGCAGATACGCAGTATTTT.

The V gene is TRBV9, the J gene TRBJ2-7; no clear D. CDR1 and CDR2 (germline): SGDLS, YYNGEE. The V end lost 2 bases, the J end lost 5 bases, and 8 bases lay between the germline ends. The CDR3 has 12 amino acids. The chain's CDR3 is CASSVTVHEQYF. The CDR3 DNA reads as TGTGCCAGCAGCGTGACTGTCCACGAGCAGTACTTC.